The 27 T cell receptor beta chains below come from one sample, sequenced in a study of chemoradiotherapy in HPV16-positive cancers. Produced via immunoSEQ multiplex PCR; TCRdb's table is partial and in-frame only. The sample has over 10,000 clones, around 85% seen once. Sample: blood, taken from a patient who underwent chemoradiotherapy. The receptors were gathered from a human donor with HPV-associated anogenital cancer.

The chain uses TRBV19 and TRBJ1-2; perhaps TRBD1 as D (6 bases). Trimming took off 9 bases at V and 1 base at J, with 15 bases between the two ends. CDR3 size: 14 residues. Germline V gene lookup returns CDR1 LNHDA and CDR2 SQIVND (reference sequence). CDR3 in amino acids: CASRVTGINYGYTF. The CDR3 DNA reads as TGTGCCAGCAGAGTCACAGGGATTAACTATGGCTACACCTTC.

This sequence joins TRBV19 and TRBJ1-3, with a weak D call TRBD1 (5 bases). The CDR3 extends over 15 amino acids. V lost 6 bases, J lost 1 base, and 13 bases lay in between. The germline V gene has CDR1 LNHDA and CDR2 SQIVND (reference sequence). The CDR3 here is CASRPWGVSGNTIYF. DNA of the CDR3: TGTGCCAGTAGACCCTGGGGGGTATCTGGAAACACCATATATTTT. Combining the CDR3 with reference TRBV19 and TRBJ1-3 gives the whole variable domain DGGITQSPKYLFRKEGQNVTLSCEQNLNHDAMYWYRQDPGQGLRLIYYSQIVNDFQKGDIAEGYSVSREKKESFPLTVTSAQKNPTAFYLCASRPWGVSGNTIYFGEGSWLTVV.

The rearrangement links TRBV5-8 to TRBJ1-2; D is undetermined. V was clipped by 0 bases and J by 4 bases, with 10 bases between them. Germline CDR1 is SGHTS and CDR2 is YDEGEE. The CDR3 totals 14 residues. The CDR3 here is CASSLERRVYGYTF. The CDR3 DNA follows: TGTGCCAGCAGCTTGGAGCGTCGAGTCTATGGCTACACCTTC.

The chain joins TRBV6-1 to TRBJ1-6; weak D call: TRBD1 (5 bases). Germline-derived CDR1 and CDR2 are MNHNS and SASEGT. The CDR3 runs to 15 residues. V dropped 4 bases and J dropped 5 bases, with 12 bases sitting between them. The CDR3: CASSVGRANNSPLHF. CDR3 DNA sequence: TGTGCCAGCAGTGTGGGACGGGCGAATAATTCACCCCTCCACTTT.

This chain joins TRBV5-1 and TRBJ2-1; 8 nucleotides align to TRBD2. This CDR3 is built from 15 residues. CDR1 is SGHRS and CDR2 is YFSETQ in the germline V gene. After removal of 4 bases from V and 4 bases from J, the junction contained 7 bases not matched to a gene. The CDR3 sequence: CASSASGGGYNEQFF. In nucleotides, the CDR3 is TGCGCCAGCAGCGCCAGCGGGGGTGGGTACAATGAGCAGTTCTTC.

The rearrangement uses TRBV18 and TRBJ1-2, with a weak D call TRBD1 (5 bases). The CDR3 is 15 amino acids. The V gene lost 6 bases and the J gene lost 6 bases, with 20 bases spanning the gap. Germline values: CDR1 KGHSH, CDR2 LQKENI. The CDR3 loop is CASSPEGLPQDGYTF. The CDR3 DNA reads as TGTGCCAGCTCCCCTGAGGGACTCCCCCAGGATGGCTACACCTTC. Full variable domain (outside the CDR3, taken from reference TRBV18 and TRBJ1-2): NAGVMQNPRHLVRRRGQEARLRCSPMKGHSHVYWYRQLPEEGLKFMVYLQKENIIDESGMPKERFSAEFPKEGPSILRIQQVVRGDSAAYFCASSPEGLPQDGYTFGSGTRLTVV.

The rearrangement joins TRBV18 to TRBJ2-7; 7 bases are shared with TRBD2. CDR1 KGHSH and CDR2 LQKENI come from the germline V gene. The trim removed 3 bases at V and 5 bases at J, leaving 13 bases unmatched. The CDR3 loop spans 16 amino acids. DNA of the CDR3: TGTGCCAGCTCACCCTCCTCTGGGGGGGGGTATCACGAGCAGTACTTC. This sequence encodes CASSPSSGGGYHEQYF.

The V gene is TRBV12-5, the J gene TRBJ1-1, with D perhaps TRBD1 (6 bases). The germline V and J ends were trimmed by 1 base and 1 base, with 19 bases remaining between them. Germline V gene sequence: CDR1 LGHNT, CDR2 FRNRAP. The CDR3 has 18 residues. The CDR3 region is CASGLAFGARGSNTEAFF. DNA of the CDR3: TGTGCTAGTGGTTTGGCCTTTGGGGCCAGGGGCTCGAACACTGAAGCTTTCTTT.

The chain combines TRBV5-6 with TRBJ1-6; D gene uncertain. Per germline, CDR1 SGHDT and CDR2 YYEEEE. The CDR3 spans 15 residues. Deletions cut 3 bases from V and 2 bases from J, with 9 bases between. The CDR3 bases are TGTGCCAGCAGCTACCAGAGCCCCTATAATTCACCCCTCCACTTT. The encoded protein is CASSYQSPYNSPLHF.

This rearrangement joins TRBV2 to TRBJ2-6; no clear D gene. The CDR3 loop spans 15 amino acids. V was pared by 6 bases and J by 0 bases, with 9 bases between. CDR1 and CDR2 (germline): SNHLY, FYNNEI. CDR3 sequence reads: CASRNDHSGANVLTF. CDR3 DNA sequence: TGTGCCAGCAGAAATGACCACTCTGGGGCCAACGTCCTGACTTTC. Full variable domain (rest looked up from reference TRBV2 and TRBJ2-6): EPEVTQTPSHQVTQMGQEVILRCVPISNHLYFYWYRQILGQKVEFLVSFYNNEISEKSEIFDDQFSVERPDGSNFTLKIRSTKLEDSAMYFCASRNDHSGANVLTFGAGSRLTVL.

V and J are TRBV5-1 and TRBJ2-4; the D is unclear. The CDR3 totals 14 residues. From germline, CDR1 is SGHRS and CDR2 YFSETQ. Trimming took off 4 bases at V and 7 bases at J, with 15 bases between the two ends. Here the CDR3 DNA reads TGCGCCAGCAGCGAAACTGGTGGGGTCAACATTCAGTACTTC. This sequence encodes CASSETGGVNIQYF.

This clone was seen a handful of times. The chain employs TRBV7-6 and TRBJ2-1; TRBD2 matches at 9 bases. The ends lost 4 bases at V and 1 base at J; junction bases unmatched: 5. The CDR3 runs to 16 residues. CDR1 and CDR2 (germline): SGHVS, FNYEAQ. CDR3 protein: CASSSLAGESYNEQFF. Written as DNA, the CDR3 is TGTGCCAGCAGCTCCTTAGCGGGGGAGTCCTACAATGAGCAGTTCTTC.

The chain couples TRBV6-1 to TRBJ2-7; 7 bases are shared with TRBD1. The CDR3 runs 12 residues. Germline loops: CDR1 MNHNS, CDR2 SASEGT. The CDR3 bases are TGTGCCAGCGGGACAGACCTCTACGGGCAGTACGTC. Translating it yields CASGTDLYGQYV.

This clone appeared once. The J gene is TRBJ1-2, the V gene TRBV18; the match to TRBD1 covers 7 bases. The V gene end was trimmed by 5 bases and the J gene end by 8 bases; junction bases not matched to a gene: 14. The CDR3 is 15 residues long. Germline assignment: CDR1 KGHSH and CDR2 LQKENI. CDR3 nucleotides: TGTGCCAGCTCAGCATCGGGACAGTCTACCGTGGGCTACACCTTC. Translated: CASSASGQSTVGYTF.

The CDR3 coding sequence is TGTGCCAGCAGTGAATACTATGGCTACACCTTC. It specifies CASSEYYGYTF. V usage is TRBV2 and J usage is TRBJ1-2, with D hard to call. Trimming shortened V by 2 bases and J by 3 bases, and 1 base separated the two germline ends. Germline CDR1 reads SNHLY; CDR2 reads FYNNEI. The CDR3 totals 11 residues.

The rearrangement joins TRBV29-1 to TRBJ1-3; D perhaps matches TRBD1 (5 bases). V was clipped by 7 bases and J by 0 bases, with 13 bases between them. The CDR3 runs 14 residues. Germline V lookup: CDR1 SQVTM, CDR2 ANQGSEA. CDR3 bases: TGCAGCGCTAGCAGGGCCAGCTCTGGAAACACCATATATTTT. This translates into CSASRASSGNTIYF.

The genes are TRBV10-3 and TRBJ2-5, with 7 nucleotides matching TRBD2. Germline CDR1 and CDR2: ENHRY and SYGVKD. The CDR3 totals 12 residues. The ends lost 11 bases at V and 1 base at J; junction bases unmatched: 4. CDR3 loop: CAAGEVQETQYF. Here the CDR3 DNA reads TGTGCCGCGGGGGAGGTCCAAGAGACCCAGTACTTC.

The rearrangement joins TRBV30 to TRBJ1-3; D gene ambiguous. The V gene lost 4 bases and the J gene lost 0 bases, with 7 bases spanning the gap. Germline CDR1 and CDR2: GTSNPN and SVGIG (reference sequence). There are 13 residues in the CDR3. In nucleotides, the CDR3 is TGTGCCTGGACTATTCTCTCTGGAAACACCATATATTTT. This codes for CAWTILSGNTIYF.

This chain connects TRBV25-1 to TRBJ2-1; D gene unclear. The CDR3 is 13 residues long. Trimming removed 2 bases at V and 8 bases at J, with 10 bases between. Germline assignment: CDR1 MGHDK and CDR2 SYGVNS. CDR3 amino acids: CASSEPPIDEQFF. DNA of the CDR3: TGTGCCAGCAGTGAACCTCCAATCGATGAGCAGTTCTTC.

The V call is TRBV15, the J call TRBJ1-1, with 8 nucleotides matching TRBD1. Germline lookup yields CDR1 LNHNV and CDR2 YYDKDF (reference sequence). V lost 5 bases and J lost 4; bases outside the gene matches: 6. This CDR3 spans 14 amino acids. Here the CDR3 reads CATSGRQGSTEAFF. DNA for the CDR3: TGTGCCACCAGCGGACGACAGGGGAGCACTGAAGCTTTCTTT.

The chain recombines TRBV29-1 with TRBJ2-1; 10 nucleotides line up with TRBD1. In germline, CDR1 is SQVTM, CDR2 ANQGSEA. V was pared by 6 bases and J by 4 bases, with 9 bases of the junction left unmatched. The CDR3 has 15 amino acids. CDR3 protein: CSVGTGEASYNEQFF. CDR3 in DNA: TGCAGCGTGGGGACAGGGGAGGCTTCATACAATGAGCAGTTCTTC.

The chain uses TRBV9 and TRBJ1-6, with D tentatively TRBD1 (5 bases). The CDR3 sequence is 15 residues long. Trimming pared 4 bases from V and 7 bases from J, leaving 15 bases between. CDR1 SGDLS and CDR2 YYNGEE come from the germline V gene. This CDR3 is CASSRGQGGNSPLHF. The CDR3 DNA reads TGTGCCAGCAGCCGAGGGCAGGGCGGGAATTCACCCCTCCACTTT.

The J gene is TRBJ2-5, the V gene TRBV27; 10 nucleotides agree with TRBD2. V was pared by 0 bases and J by 4 bases, with 5 bases of the junction left unmatched. Per the germline V gene, CDR1 is MNHEY and CDR2 is SMNVEV (reference sequence). This CDR3 is 16 amino acids long. CDR3 in DNA: TGTGCCAGCAGTTTATCTAGCGGGGGGAGCGGAGAGACCCAGTACTTC. Amino acids: CASSLSSGGSGETQYF.

The chain employs TRBV7-2 and TRBJ2-4; D remains ambiguous. The germline V and J ends were trimmed by 1 base and 5 bases, with 6 bases remaining between them. CDR3 length equals 13 residues. Germline V gene sequence: CDR1 SGHTA, CDR2 FQGNSA. The DNA for the CDR3 is TGTGCCAGCAGCTTAGGCGACCAAAACATTCAGTACTTC. Translation gives CASSLGDQNIQYF.

There are a few counts of this clone. The J gene is TRBJ1-2, the V gene TRBV6-5, with 10 nucleotides matching TRBD1. V gave up 3 bases and J gave up 7 bases; unmatched junction bases: 11. The CDR3 runs 16 residues. CDR1 and CDR2 (germline): MNHEY, SVGAGI. CDR3 in DNA: TGTGCCAGCAGTTATTTTAGGACAGGGGGTAACATTGGCTACACCTTC. Translated, it gives CASSYFRTGGNIGYTF.

The chain combines TRBV6-5 with TRBJ1-1; 7 bases map to TRBD1. The CDR3 loop spans 15 amino acids. Trimming took 6 bases from V and 5 from J; bases not matched to a gene: 12. Germline CDR1 MNHEY, CDR2 SVGAGI. DNA of the CDR3: TGTGCCAGCAGGAGAGGGGGCTTTAAGGGGACTGAAGCTTTCTTT. This sequence encodes CASRRGGFKGTEAFF.

The J gene is TRBJ2-3, the V gene TRBV5-5; the D is unclear. V was cut by 2 bases and J by 0 bases, with 4 bases left in between. The germline V gene encodes CDR1 SGHKS and CDR2 YYEKEE (reference sequence). The CDR3 totals 13 residues. CDR3 sequence (DNA): TGTGCCAGCAGCTTACCAAGCACAGATACGCAGTATTTT. Translating it yields CASSLPSTDTQYF.